These T cell receptor beta chains were read from a single sample in a study of cytotoxic CD8 clonotypes in ibrutinib-treated CLL. Sequencing used immunoSEQ multiplex PCR; TCRdb keeps in-frame clones, though not all of them. Among about 140,000 clones listed, approximately 77% were seen once. Sequencing was performed on PBMCs, taken after 12 months of ibrutinib treatment. These receptor sequences come from a human donor with chronic lymphocytic leukemia. CDR3s include the opening cysteine and the closing phenylalanine or tryptophan. The D gene is left open where the match is weak. Clone sizes are given selectively: once, few, many, or a class where the clone is expanded.

cdr3_nt cdr3_aa d_call j_call v_call clone_size
TGTGCCAGCAGCACAGGGAGATGGGAGCAGTACTTC CASSTGRWEQYF - TRBJ2-7 TRBV7-9 few
TGTGCCAGCAGCTTAGTGGTGACAGGGTTGAATTCACCCCTCCACTTT CASSLVVTGLNSPLHF TRBD1 TRBJ1-6 TRBV7-2 -
TGCGCCAGCAGCTTGGTGGCAGGGGAGAGTGAAGCTTTCTTT CASSLVAGESEAFF - TRBJ1-1 TRBV5-1 -
TGTGCCAGCAGCGCTCCCGGGCTAGCGGGGCATGAGCAGTTCTTC CASSAPGLAGHEQFF TRBD2 TRBJ2-1 TRBV9 -
TGTGCCAGCAGGGACAGGGGTTTTTGGGGCTACACCTTC CASRDRGFWGYTF TRBD1 TRBJ1-2 TRBV2 -
TGTGCCAGTAGCCCCCGGGGAGGCTCGTACGAGCAGTACTTC CASSPRGGSYEQYF - TRBJ2-7 TRBV19 -
TGTGCCAGCTCTGGCCGTCGGGCAGGGCTGAACACTGAAGCTTTCTTT CASSGRRAGLNTEAFF - TRBJ1-1 TRBV18 -
TGTGCCAGCAGTATTACAGGGGGCAACCCAGATACGCAGTATTTT CASSITGGNPDTQYF TRBD1 TRBJ2-3 TRBV6-4 -
TGCGCCAGCAGCCTCGGGACAGGGGGCTTCACTGAAGCTTTCTTT CASSLGTGGFTEAFF TRBD1 TRBJ1-1 TRBV4-1 few
TGTGCCAGCAGTTTAATGGGATACGAGCAGTACTTC CASSLMGYEQYF - TRBJ2-7 TRBV27 -